This T cell receptor beta chain was recorded in a study of radiotherapy plus CTLA-4 blockade in lung cancer. Study as a whole: There were objective responses in 18% of patients, and 30% to 35% had disease control.

Repertoires were generated with immunoSEQ multiplex PCR, while TCRdb's copy carries only in-frame clones and drops some. Of some 110,000 clones listed, 81% are singletons. Germline assignment: CDR1 DFQATT and CDR2 SNEGSKA (reference sequence). Trimming cost V 0 bases and J 4 bases, with 3 bases left between them. The CDR3 loop spans 11 amino acids. A word on this clone: Its antigen is unknown.

Findings and caveats of the study: Among blood TCR repertoires after radiotherapy plus ipilimumab, tumor-derived clones expanded.

The chain uses TRBV20-1 and TRBJ1-1; the D is unclear. This TCR was recovered from a human donor with non-small cell lung cancer that progressed on radiotherapy plus ipilimumab. Some clones in this sample may be carry-over from other donors' samples. The sequencing used peripheral blood, collected from a patient treated with radiotherapy plus ipilimumab. The chain's CDR3 is CSARDPTEAFF. The CDR3 DNA reads TGCAGTGCTAGAGATCCCACTGAAGCTTTCTTT.